This T cell receptor (beta chain) emerged from a study of PD-1 blockade in classical Hodgkin lymphoma. Overall study: Patients were treated with nivolumab at 3 mg/kg, and this was given intravenously every 2 weeks.

Points from the study as a whole: Unlike CD8+ TCR diversity, which did not rise significantly by C4D1, CD4+ TCR diversity did. Prior therapy or disease activity may underlie the repertoire differences, whose causes remain undefined.

Germline V gene data show CDR1 as LNHDA and CDR2 as SQIVND (reference sequence). CDR3 length: 16 amino acids. With 4 bases clipped from V and 3 bases from J, the junction kept 8 bases outside the gene matches. Points on this clone: Antigen specificity is unknown.

Clones were sequenced by immunoSEQ multiplex PCR, and TCRdb holds only the in-frame ones, with some missing. The data hold 25,000 to 30,000 clones, with approximately 80% observed a single time. Indicated time point: cycle 4 day 1 (C4D1), after less than 7 weeks of nivolumab. Autologous stem cell transplantation was followed by relapse in every patient, and brentuximab vedotin exposure varied. The specimen was peripheral blood mononuclear cells (PBMCs), collected before the fourth cycle of nivolumab. V is TRBV19 and J is TRBJ2-1; 8 bases map to TRBD1. The clonotype comes from a human donor with classical Hodgkin lymphoma. Here the CDR3 reads CASSRDRDRLYNEQFF. In DNA form, the CDR3 reads TGTGCCAGTAGTAGAGACCGGGACAGGCTCTACAATGAGCAGTTCTTC.